Sequencing of this T cell receptor beta chain was carried out in a study of response to subunit inactivated influenza vaccine (dated by TCRdb to the late 2010s). With respect to the entire study: Deep quantitative T cell receptor repertoire profiling was used in the study to track responses to a trivalent subunit inactivated influenza vaccine.

This clonotype came up a few times. Its antigen remains undetermined. Base qualities are not at hand, and no much larger clone is one base apart. The library was prepared using RT-PCR. This sample was sequenced with an Illumina HiSeq 2500. The raw public data were reprocessed by TCRdb itself: fastp quality trimming at Q25, MiXCR clonotype calling, in-frame beta chains only. Every entry covers one CDR3 protein and lists the most common genes and DNA from its rows. In all, the sample holds about 540,000 distinct CDR3 sequences, and roughly 23% of those were seen once. Jointly, the top ten make up around 2.8% of the sample. Study-level results and caveats: The authors suggested that each seasonal influenza vaccination may recruit only a limited number of new T cells.

CDR1 and CDR2 are read off the germline V gene (reference sequence) as WNHNN and SYGVQD. The CDR3, cysteine through phenylalanine, is 17 amino acids long. Just the 51-base CDR3 DNA is kept, in frame starting at base 1. Trimming takes 4 bases off V and 7 bases off J; junction bases not matched to a gene: 15. These data are also associated with another study on T cells expressing NK-cell markers. The second paper further reports: TCR beta cDNA libraries were made by 5'RACE template switching that added a universal primer site and unique molecular identifiers. Three sorted T-cell subsets (CD3+CD56+NKG2C+, CD3+CD56+NKG2C- and CD3+CD56-NKG2C+) from several donors had their TCR beta-chain repertoires profiled. Among the eight sequenced donors, seven were HCMV-seropositive and one was HCMV-seronegative. In several experiments an anti-gammadeltaTCR antibody was added to restrict sorting to alphabetaTCR-expressing T cells. For six donors, the dominant CD3+CD56+NKG2C+ clonotypes were among the top 10 CD8+ clonotypes and accounted for roughly 1.0-8% of CD8+ T cells. Those dominant clonotypes were again the most abundant among CD3+CD56-NKG2C+ cells in a few donors, at about 25-65%. Whether the expanded NKG2C-expressing T cell clones were specific for HCMV antigens remained unclear. All eight donors whose samples were sequenced were randomly selected healthy volunteers, three of them men and five women. A commercial ELISA kit detecting HCMV-specific IgG in serum was used to determine HCMV serostatus. Ficoll density gradient centrifugation was used to isolate peripheral blood mononuclear cells from blood. Using Miltenyi isolation kits, CD4+ and CD8+ T cells were isolated from PBMC through magnetic immunoseparation. cDNA synthesis was primed from the TCR beta constant segment and was followed by two successive PCR amplification steps. Libraries were sequenced as 2 x 150 bp reads on Illumina HiSeq 2000/2500, MiSeq or NextSeq. MIGEC was used to demultiplex reads and group reads by UMI, and MiTCR was used to assemble and quantify clonotypes. To exclude erroneous sequences, any TCR cDNA sequence not supported by at least two reads was discarded. Downstream repertoire analysis used the tcR package, and clonotypes were matched across fractions by CDR3 nucleotide sequence plus V segment. VDJmatch was used to annotate antigen specificity against VDJdb, with one amino acid substitution in CDR3 allowed.

Sequenced material: CD4+ T cells sorted from PBMCs, taken approximately 13 days after vaccination. The chain couples TRBV10-1 to TRBJ2-1, with TRBD2 matching 8 junction bases. This receptor was identified in a man aged 50 to 59 who received an inactivated influenza vaccine. Donor details come from another sample of the same person, matched by shared clones. Here is the DNA: TGCGCCAGCAGTGGGGCGGTTCCGGGGGGGGCTAAGAATGAGCAGTTCTTC. This codes for CASSGAVPGGAKNEQFF.